The clone carrying this T cell receptor (beta chain) was recorded many times. The antigen remains undetermined. Control and CVID samples contributed equal amounts of genomic DNA. The data were produced by immunoSEQ multiplex PCR, yet TCRdb's version contains in-frame clones alone and is incomplete. The specimen gives under 40,000 clones without singletons; the ten biggest hold 5.4%. Of CVID subjects, about 14 were female and 29 male, mean age about 37. This sample was taken from a study of T cell clonality in common variable immunodeficiency. Broader study findings: Reportedly, TCR beta sequences from common variable immunodeficiency showed fewer deletions and N-nucleotide insertions.

This TCR was sampled from a human donor with common variable immunodeficiency. Sequences were obtained from peripheral blood mononuclear cells.

CDR3: CASSPPPGQGAYEQYF. The sequenced part of the CDR3 DNA is TGTGCCAGCTCACCGCCCCCGGGACAGGGGGCCTACGAG. The chain couples TRBV18 to TRBJ2-7; TRBD1 agrees at 11 bases. The sequenced fragment ends 3 residues before the CDR3 boundary, so the rest is inferred from the germline J gene. CDR1 is KGHSH, CDR2 LQKENI, per germline. The CDR3 length is 16 residues. With V trimmed by 3 bases and J by 2 bases, 6 bases remained unmatched. The whole variable domain, filled in from reference TRBV18 and TRBJ2-7, reads NAGVMQNPRHLVRRRGQEARLRCSPMKGHSHVYWYRQLPEEGLKFMVYLQKENIIDESGMPKERFSAEFPKEGPSILRIQQVVRGDSAAYFCASSPPPGQGAYEQYFGPGTRLTVT.